This T cell receptor (beta chain) is from a study of cytomegalovirus exposure and HLA in healthy donors. Findings of the study overall: A later analysis linked a missense DCLRE1C variant to TCR beta V- and J-gene trimming.

PCR involved 60 Vbeta and 13 Jbeta primers. Method: immunoSEQ multiplex PCR; TCRdb's copy keeps in-frame clones and lacks some. The table shows approximately 170,000 clones, with 85% occurring only once. Worth noting for this clone: The antigen is undetermined.

The source is a boy aged 2 to 9 in good health and CMV-seronegative. Sequencing was performed on PBMCs.

The CDR3 DNA is TGTGCCAGCAGCTCCCGGCCCGGGGACACCATATATTTT. Amino acid sequence: CASSSRPGDTIYF. The chain links TRBV7-3 to TRBJ1-3, with D unresolved. CDR3 length equals 13 residues. Germline V lookup: CDR1 SGHTA, CDR2 FQGTGA. Between the trimmed V and J ends, which lost 4 bases and 8 bases, there was a span of 12 bases.